This is a list of T cell receptor beta chains from one sample in a study of blood T cell repertoires in COVID-19. Generated by immunoSEQ multiplex PCR, the TCRdb table keeps only in-frame clones and is missing some. The data show more than 150,000 clones, roughly 80% seen once. Input material: peripheral blood. The receptors derive from a man in his sixties with acute or convalescent COVID-19. Each CDR3 is given with its conserved first and last residue. Each record gives: J gene, V gene, D gene, clone size, CDR3 protein. A D gene is named only where the DNA matches it firmly. Clone size, where shown, is once, few, many, or a class for clones that have expanded.

TRBJ1-2 TRBV29-1 . . CSAAAQGIVGYTF
TRBJ1-3 TRBV6-5 TRBD1 . CASISTGGVNTIYF
TRBJ2-3 TRBV4-3 . . CASSQNRVVGGDTQYF
TRBJ2-2 TRBV4-3 TRBD1 . CASSQATGAATGELFF
TRBJ2-3 TRBV4-2 TRBD2 . CASSRSTSIGTDTQYF
TRBJ2-2 TRBV11-3 TRBD1 . CASSPRTGPGELFF
TRBJ2-7 TRBV4-2 TRBD2 . CASSQDADTSGRVQYF
TRBJ1-2 TRBV5-1 . . CASSPTVDYGYTF
TRBJ2-1 TRBV7-2 . few CASSLNVDIEQFF
TRBJ2-1 TRBV9 TRBD2 . CASSVRPSGGAFNEQFF
TRBJ2-3 TRBV11-3 TRBD1 . CASSLGQGLTDTQYF
TRBJ1-6 TRBV19 . few CASSTRGLGWNRNSPLHF
TRBJ1-5 TRBV7-2 . few CASSLHRGNQPQHF
TRBJ2-7 TRBV28 . . CASRGAGTFDYEQYF
TRBJ2-5 TRBV2 TRBD2 . CASREAGLASETQYF
TRBJ1-5 TRBV5-6 . few CASSFGVQPQHF
TRBJ2-2 TRBV4-2 TRBD2 . CASSHPAGGVDGELFF
TRBJ1-3 TRBV5-8 . . CASSLSPGPSGNTIYF
TRBJ1-6 TRBV27 TRBD1 . CASSLVRTGNNSPLHF
TRBJ2-7 TRBV11-2 . . CASSLAAGPYEQYF
TRBJ1-1 TRBV19 . . CASSRKGRDTEAFF
TRBJ2-1 TRBV7-2 TRBD2 . CASSRLAGGGNEQFF
TRBJ1-5 TRBV19 TRBD1 few CASSNQGVNQPQHF
TRBJ2-3 TRBV12-5 . few CASGMRDTQYF
TRBJ2-3 TRBV4-2 . . CASSQSGETDTQYF
TRBJ1-3 TRBV29-1 . . CSVITDSGNTIYF
TRBJ2-1 TRBV27 . few CASSTSQTAASYNEQFF
TRBJ2-2 TRBV30 . . CAWAKGGVTGELFF
TRBJ1-4 TRBV7-8 TRBD1 . CASSTLTGWDEKLFF
TRBJ2-1 TRBV11-2 . . CASSLERVGEQFF
TRBJ2-7 TRBV7-2 TRBD2 few CASSLDGGASYEQYF
TRBJ2-3 TRBV9 TRBD1 . CASSVDGKGQGATDTQYF
TRBJ2-3 TRBV19 TRBD2 . CASSPDLLAGIDTQYF
TRBJ2-3 TRBV10-3 TRBD1 . CAISRTGGGRDTQYF
TRBJ1-5 TRBV20-1 . few CSAFRDQPQHF
TRBJ2-1 TRBV5-4 TRBD1 . CASSSGQGPYNEQFF
TRBJ2-1 TRBV11-2 TRBD2 . CASSLKLAYNPEQFF
TRBJ1-2 TRBV25-1 TRBD1 few CASSPTGGVSYTF
TRBJ2-7 TRBV4-3 TRBD2 once CASSQEGREGLYEQYF
TRBJ2-3 TRBV5-6 TRBD2 . CASSLGASGGGDTQYF
TRBJ2-4 TRBV10-3 . . CAISGGLGTKNIQYF
TRBJ1-1 TRBV5-4 . . CASARQTVNTEAFF
TRBJ1-1 TRBV5-1 TRBD1 . CASQVGQGDMNTEAFF
TRBJ1-2 TRBV24-1 . . CATRDRFYGYTF
TRBJ1-2 TRBV5-4 . . CASSLAGLNYGYTF